Shown below are 20 T cell receptor beta chains from a single sample sequenced in a study of blood T cell repertoires in COVID-19. TCRdb's table, derived via immunoSEQ multiplex PCR, lists solely in-frame clones and lacks some. The data show just over 250,000 clones, roughly nine tenths seen once. The material sequenced was peripheral blood. The receptors derive from a man aged 40-50 years who had recovered from COVID-19.

V gene TRBV14 combines with J gene TRBJ1-6, with D possibly TRBD1 on 6 matching bases. CDR3 length: 15 residues. Looked up from germline, CDR1 is SGHDN and CDR2 is FVKESK. The V and J ends lost 4 bases and 7 bases respectively, with 14 bases between them. Written as DNA, the CDR3 is TGTGCCAGCAGCCCTTCGGACAGATTAAATTCACCCCTCCACTTT. It yields the protein CASSPSDRLNSPLHF.

The J gene is TRBJ2-4, the V gene TRBV27, with D tentatively TRBD1 (5 bases). V lost 5 bases and J 1 base, leaving 15 bases between the germline ends. Germline CDR1 is MNHEY and CDR2 is SMNVEV (reference sequence). The CDR3 loop spans 16 amino acids. Here the CDR3 reads CASSIGAGLAKNIQYF. CDR3 coding DNA: TGTGCCAGCAGTATAGGGGCAGGGCTGGCCAAAAACATTCAGTACTTC.

This chain joins TRBV15 and TRBJ2-1; TRBD1 might be the D (5 bases). The CDR3 is made up of 14 amino acids. Germline V CDR1 and CDR2: LNHNV, YYDKDF (reference sequence). Trimming pared 3 bases from V and 6 bases from J, leaving 12 bases between. CDR3 residues: CATSSARATNEQFF. The DNA for the CDR3 is TGTGCCACCAGCAGCGCCAGGGCGACCAATGAGCAGTTCTTC.

This chain uses TRBV18 with TRBJ2-7; 7 bases are shared with TRBD2. The CDR3 is 14 amino acids. CDR1 KGHSH and CDR2 LQKENI come from the germline V gene. The trim removed 8 bases at V and 5 bases at J, leaving 12 bases unmatched. As DNA, the CDR3 is TGTGCCAGCATTAGGGGAGGGAGCGTAAACGAGCAGTACTTC. Protein sequence: CASIRGGSVNEQYF.

This clone has at least ten counts. The CDR3 nucleotides read TGTGCCAGCAGCCCGGTCGCGAGGCCTAGTGAAAAACTGTTTTTT. Translating gives CASSPVARPSEKLFF. The genes are TRBV3-1 (or the pseudogene TRBV3-2) and TRBJ1-4; D not certain. Per germline, CDR1 LGHDT and CDR2 YNNKEL (reference sequence). Trimming pared 4 bases from V and 7 bases from J, leaving 16 bases between. The CDR3 totals 15 residues.

The chain uses TRBV12-3 or TRBV12-4 and TRBJ1-2, with 8 positions matching TRBD1. There are 13 residues in the CDR3. The V and J ends lost 5 bases and 4 bases, in that order; junction bases with no gene match: 3. CDR3 DNA: TGTGCCAGCAGTCCAGGGGGCGGCTATGGCTACACCTTC. As protein: CASSPGGGYGYTF.

The chain couples TRBV9 to TRBJ2-3, with TRBD2 identical over 10 bases. This CDR3 contains 17 residues. Germline V gives CDR1 SGDLS, CDR2 YYNGEE. Losses at the gene ends were 4 bases for V and 2 bases for J; bases not matched to a gene: 10. Written as DNA, the CDR3 is TGTGCCAGCAGCTCAAAAACCGGGACTAGCGTCACAGATACGCAGTATTTT. Protein product: CASSSKTGTSVTDTQYF.

The rearrangement joins TRBV6-1 to TRBJ2-2, with D tentatively TRBD2 (5 bases). This CDR3 comprises 15 residues. CDR1 is MNHNS, CDR2 SASEGT, per germline. Deletions cut 2 bases from V and 5 bases from J, with 12 bases between. The CDR3 DNA reads as TGTGCCAGCAGTGAAATACCGGGGATAACCGGGGAGCTGTTTTTT. Amino acid sequence: CASSEIPGITGELFF.

This chain connects TRBV29-1 to TRBJ1-2; 9 bases are shared with TRBD1. V shed 4 bases and J 4 bases; nucleotides not matched to a gene: 7. Germline-derived CDR1 and CDR2 are SQVTM and ANQGSEA. The CDR3 is 14 residues long. The CDR3 loop is CSVAGQGSVYGYTF. The CDR3 bases are TGCAGCGTTGCGGGACAGGGTTCTGTCTATGGCTACACCTTC.

The chain employs TRBV30 and TRBJ2-7, with D tentatively TRBD1 (7 bases). Trimming shortened V by 7 bases and J by 5 bases, and 15 bases separated the two germline ends. The CDR3 runs to 12 residues. Germline V gives CDR1 GTSNPN, CDR2 SVGIG (reference sequence). DNA of the CDR3: TGTGCCTACCTACAGGGGAGGCACGAGCAGTACTTC. Translated, it gives CAYLQGRHEQYF.

This clone was seen only once. The chain has TRBV7-9 and TRBJ2-2; D is unclear. V lost 2 bases, J lost 7 bases, and 14 bases lay in between. CDR1 and CDR2 (germline): SEHNR, FQNEAQ (reference sequence). The CDR3 has 15 residues. The CDR3 sequence is CASSLLLAADGELFF. In DNA, the CDR3 is TGTGCCAGCAGCTTACTTTTAGCCGCCGACGGGGAGCTGTTTTTT. Complete variable domain (other parts from reference TRBV7-9 and TRBJ2-2): DTGVSQNPRHKITKRGQNVTFRCDPISEHNRLYWYRQTLGQGPEFLTYFQNEAQLEKSRLLSDRFSAERPKGSFSTLEIQRTEQGDSAMYLCASSLLLAADGELFFGEGSRLTVL.

The chain has TRBV16 and TRBJ1-6, with 7 bases matching TRBD1. V lost 8 bases, J lost 7 bases, and 8 bases stayed unmatched. The V gene's germline CDR1 is KGHSY and CDR2 FQNENV. The CDR3 spans 14 residues. DNA of the CDR3: TGTGCCAGCCGGCTCCGGGACAGAAATTCACCCCTCCACTTT. Residues: CASRLRDRNSPLHF.

This chain joins TRBV12-3 or TRBV12-4 and TRBJ2-2; no reliable D call. V dropped 7 bases and J dropped 4 bases, with 7 bases sitting between them. The CDR3 extends over 12 amino acids. As DNA, the CDR3 is TGTGCCAGCACCATCGGCACCGGGGAGCTGTTTTTT. Encoded protein: CASTIGTGELFF.

The rearrangement joins TRBV7-3 to TRBJ1-1; no definite D call. The CDR3 spans 13 residues. CDR1 and CDR2 (germline): SGHTA, FQGTGA. V was trimmed by 5 bases and J by 1 base, leaving 8 bases between them. The CDR3 nucleotides read TGTGCCAGCAGCACTCATTGGAACACTGAAGCTTTCTTT. Translation gives CASSTHWNTEAFF.

The genes are TRBV29-1 and TRBJ1-1; maybe TRBD1 (5 bases). The CDR3 contains 13 residues. Germline V gene data show CDR1 as SQVTM and CDR2 as ANQGSEA. V dropped 2 bases and J dropped 1 base, with 8 bases sitting between them. The CDR3 region is CSVENRRNTEAFF. DNA for the CDR3: TGCAGCGTTGAAAACAGGAGGAACACTGAAGCTTTCTTT.

The chain uses TRBV6-2 or TRBV6-3 and TRBJ2-1, with a possible D match to TRBD2 (6 bases). CDR3 length equals 16 residues. V dropped 2 bases and J dropped 7 bases, with 18 bases sitting between them. Germline lookup yields CDR1 MNHEY and CDR2 SVGEGT. The CDR3 here is CASSYGYSGLRNEQFF. The CDR3 DNA sequence: TGTGCCAGCAGTTACGGGTATTCGGGACTTCGGAATGAGCAGTTCTTC.

The rearrangement joins TRBV6-5 to TRBJ1-1; 12 bases match TRBD1. The V segment lost 5 bases and the J segment 11 bases; nucleotides outside the gene matches: 9. CDR1 and CDR2 from the germline V gene are MNHEY and SVGAGI. This CDR3 has 14 amino acids. CDR3 sequence reads: CASSPGQGARRAFF. The CDR3 DNA follows: TGTGCCAGCAGTCCGGGACAGGGGGCGCGTAGGGCTTTCTTT.

The chain joins TRBV6-5 to TRBJ2-3; 8 bases are shared with TRBD2. The germline gives CDR1 MNHEY, CDR2 SVGAGI. This CDR3 has 16 residues. J was trimmed by 2 bases and V by 4 bases; bases with no gene match: 8. The CDR3 spells CASSSLAGQATDTQYF. The CDR3, as DNA: TGTGCCAGCAGTTCCTTAGCGGGACAAGCCACAGATACGCAGTATTTT.

This chain uses TRBV9 with TRBJ2-7, with TRBD2 as a possible D gene (6 bases). Germline CDR1 SGDLS, CDR2 YYNGEE. Trimming stripped 3 bases from V and 6 bases from J, with 13 bases between. The CDR3 covers 13 residues. The CDR3 protein is CASSARDGTEQYF. CDR3 in DNA: TGTGCCAGCAGCGCGCGGGACGGAACCGAGCAGTACTTC. The variable domain in full, completed from reference TRBV9 and TRBJ2-7, reads DSGVTQTPKHLITATGQRVTLRCSPRSGDLSVYWYQQSLDQGLQFLIQYYNGEERAKGNILERFSAQQFPDLHSELNLSSLELGDSALYFCASSARDGTEQYFGPGTRLTVT.

The chain recombines TRBV5-5 with TRBJ2-1, with 7 nucleotides matching TRBD2. V gave up 0 bases and J gave up 8 bases; unmatched junction bases: 5. Germline V CDR1 and CDR2: SGHKS, YYEKEE (reference sequence). The CDR3 spans 14 residues. This CDR3 reads CASSLEGRGDEQFF. Written as DNA, the CDR3 is TGTGCCAGCAGCTTGGAGGGACGGGGGGATGAGCAGTTCTTC.